This T cell receptor beta chain originates from a study of T cell clonality in common variable immunodeficiency. V shed 5 bases and J 2 bases; nucleotides not matched to a gene: 4. This CDR3 has 15 amino acids. Germline loops: CDR1 MNHEY, CDR2 SVGEGT. Remarks on this clone: Its antigen is as yet unknown. The sequenced fragment ends 3 residues before the CDR3 boundary, so the rest is inferred from the germline J gene.

Broader study findings: Common variable immunodeficiency TCR beta sequences reportedly had fewer deletions and N-nucleotide insertions.

Sequencing was performed with immunoSEQ multiplex PCR; in TCRdb, only in-frame clones are kept and a portion is missing. This sample has about 34,000 clones, each found more than once. Sequencing was done on a sample of peripheral blood mononuclear cells. This receptor was identified in a human donor with common variable immunodeficiency. The J gene is TRBJ2-1, the V gene TRBV6-2 or TRBV6-3; TRBD1 agrees at 9 bases. CDR3 bases read: TGTGCCAGCAGTCCCGACAGGGGGGCCTACAATGAG. Protein product: CASSPDRGAYNE. The full CDR3 is CASSPDRGAYNEQFF.